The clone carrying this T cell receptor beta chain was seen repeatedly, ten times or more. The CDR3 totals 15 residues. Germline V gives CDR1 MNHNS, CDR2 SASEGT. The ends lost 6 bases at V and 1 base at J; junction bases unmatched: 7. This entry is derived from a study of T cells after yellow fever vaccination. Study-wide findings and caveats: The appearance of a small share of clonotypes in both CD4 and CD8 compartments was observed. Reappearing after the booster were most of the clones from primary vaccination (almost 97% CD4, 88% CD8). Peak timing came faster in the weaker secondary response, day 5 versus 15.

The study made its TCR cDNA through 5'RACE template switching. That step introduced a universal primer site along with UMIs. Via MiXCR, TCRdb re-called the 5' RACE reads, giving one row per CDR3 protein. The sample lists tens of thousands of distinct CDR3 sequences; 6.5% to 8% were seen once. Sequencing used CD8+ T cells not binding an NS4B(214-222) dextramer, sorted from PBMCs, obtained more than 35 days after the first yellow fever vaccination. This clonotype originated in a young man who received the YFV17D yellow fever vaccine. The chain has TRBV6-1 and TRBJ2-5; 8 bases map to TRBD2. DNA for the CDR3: TGTGCCAGCAGCCTCGGGGGGGGAAGCCAAGAGACCCAGTACTTC. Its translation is CASSLGGGSQETQYF.